These 4 T cell receptor beta chains were all obtained from the same sample, sequenced in a study of shared clonotypes between healthy human individuals. Profiling relied on immunoSEQ multiplex PCR, and the TCRdb table lists in-frame clones only, not all of them. The table includes about 190,000 clones, about 66% detected once. Sequencing input: memory CD4+ T cells sorted from blood. Subset described: CD45RA-negative fraction. The receptor set was obtained from a man aged 30 to 45 in good health.

The chain has TRBV6-1 and TRBJ1-2; unclear D gene. The V gene's germline CDR1 is MNHNS and CDR2 SASEGT. The CDR3 covers 11 residues. V was cut by 6 bases and J by 2 bases, with 4 bases left in between. The CDR3 region is CASRENYGYTF. The CDR3 coding sequence is TGTGCCAGCAGAGAGAACTATGGCTACACCTTC.

This clone was seen more than once but under ten times. The chain couples TRBV7-2 to TRBJ2-3; D gene ambiguous. The CDR3 is 14 residues long. Trimming stripped 1 base from V and 2 bases from J, with 7 bases between. In germline, CDR1 is SGHTA, CDR2 FQGNSA. CDR3 in amino acids: CASSLEDITDTQYF. CDR3 bases: TGTGCCAGCAGCTTAGAAGACATCACAGATACGCAGTATTTT.

The rearrangement links TRBV9 to TRBJ2-1; 13 bases align to TRBD2. Germline V gene sequence: CDR1 SGDLS, CDR2 YYNGEE. There are 17 residues in the CDR3. V lost 5 bases to trimming and J lost 8 bases; unmatched junction nucleotides: 13. CDR3 loop: CASSYGLAGDMVDEQFF. The DNA for the CDR3 is TGTGCCAGCAGTTATGGACTAGCGGGAGATATGGTGGATGAGCAGTTCTTC. The whole variable domain, remainder taken from reference TRBV9 and TRBJ2-1, is DSGVTQTPKHLITATGQRVTLRCSPRSGDLSVYWYQQSLDQGLQFLIQYYNGEERAKGNILERFSAQQFPDLHSELNLSSLELGDSALYFCASSYGLAGDMVDEQFFGPGTRLTVL.

This clone was seen many times. V and J are TRBV19 and TRBJ1-2, with 8 bases matching TRBD1. Germline V gene sequence: CDR1 LNHDA, CDR2 SQIVND (reference sequence). The CDR3 spans 15 residues. V trimming: 5 bases; J trimming: 7 bases; junction bases outside the gene matches: 12. CDR3 in DNA: TGTGCCAGTAGTCCCTTCGACAGGGGAAGATTTGGCTACACCTTC. This gives the protein CASSPFDRGRFGYTF.